This TCR beta chain was captured by sequencing in a study of T cell responses to AZD1222 COVID-19 vaccine. To note about this clone: Its target is unknown.

Whole-study findings and limits: Donors were chiefly white British, with a greater number of females, and clonal diversity was perhaps underestimated.

Generated by immunoSEQ multiplex PCR, the TCRdb table keeps only in-frame clones and is missing some. The repertoire holds some 250,000 clones, with almost 95% as singletons. CDR1 KGHSH and CDR2 LQKENI come from the germline V gene. CDR3 length: 15 residues. Losses at the gene ends were 3 bases for V and 6 bases for J; bases not matched to a gene: 3. V is TRBV18 and J is TRBJ2-1; 12 bases agree with TRBD2. This sequence originates from an adult who received the AZD1222 COVID-19 vaccine. The specimen comprised peripheral blood, sampled 28 days after the second AZD1222 dose. The CDR3 coding sequence is TGTGCCAGCTCACCGCGGACTAGCGGGGCCAATGAGCAGTTCTTC. As protein: CASSPRTSGANEQFF. Full variable domain (remainder filled in from reference TRBV18 and TRBJ2-1): NAGVMQNPRHLVRRRGQEARLRCSPMKGHSHVYWYRQLPEEGLKFMVYLQKENIIDESGMPKERFSAEFPKEGPSILRIQQVVRGDSAAYFCASSPRTSGANEQFFGPGTRLTVL.